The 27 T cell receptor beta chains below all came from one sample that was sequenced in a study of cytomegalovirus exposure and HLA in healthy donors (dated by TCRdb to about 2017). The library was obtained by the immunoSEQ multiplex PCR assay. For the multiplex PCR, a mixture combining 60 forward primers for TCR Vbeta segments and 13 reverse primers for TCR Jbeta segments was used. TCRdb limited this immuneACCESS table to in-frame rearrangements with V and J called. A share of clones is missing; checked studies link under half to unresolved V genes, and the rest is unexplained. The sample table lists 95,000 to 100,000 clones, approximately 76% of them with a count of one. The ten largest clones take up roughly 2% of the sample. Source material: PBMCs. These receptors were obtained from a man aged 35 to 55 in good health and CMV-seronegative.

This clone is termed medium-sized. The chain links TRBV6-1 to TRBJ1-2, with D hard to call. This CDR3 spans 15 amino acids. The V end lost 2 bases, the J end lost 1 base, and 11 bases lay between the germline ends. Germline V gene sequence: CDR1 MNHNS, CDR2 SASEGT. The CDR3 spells CASSESADYNYGYTF. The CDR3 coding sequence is TGTGCCAGCAGTGAATCGGCGGACTATAACTATGGCTACACCTTC.

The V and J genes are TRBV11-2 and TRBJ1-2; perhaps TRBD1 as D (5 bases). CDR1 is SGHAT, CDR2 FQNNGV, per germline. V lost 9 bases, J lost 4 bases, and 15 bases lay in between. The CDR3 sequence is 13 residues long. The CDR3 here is CASSRQGTYGYTF. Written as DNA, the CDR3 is TGTGCCAGTTCCCGGCAGGGCACCTATGGCTACACCTTC.

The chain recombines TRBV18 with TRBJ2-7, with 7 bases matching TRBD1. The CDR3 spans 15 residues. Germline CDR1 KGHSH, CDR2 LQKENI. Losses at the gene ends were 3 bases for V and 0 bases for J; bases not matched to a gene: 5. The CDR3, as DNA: TGTGCCAGCTCACCCGGCAGGGACAGCTCCTACGAGCAGTACTTC. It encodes CASSPGRDSSYEQYF.

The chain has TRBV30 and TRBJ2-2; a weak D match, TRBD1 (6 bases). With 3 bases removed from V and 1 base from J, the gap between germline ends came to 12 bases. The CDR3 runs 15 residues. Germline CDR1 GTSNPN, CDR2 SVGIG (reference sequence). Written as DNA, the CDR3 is TGTGCCTGGAGATTGGACAGCCGGAACACCGGGGAGCTGTTTTTT. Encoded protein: CAWRLDSRNTGELFF.

The CDR3 sequence: CASSPRTGGDQPQHF. The CDR3 region has the DNA TGTGCCAGCAGCCCTAGAACAGGGGGGGATCAGCCCCAGCATTTT. The chain joins TRBV7-2 to TRBJ1-5, with 8 nucleotides matching TRBD1. The V gene's germline CDR1 is SGHTA and CDR2 FQGNSA. The CDR3 spans 15 residues. Trimming removed 5 bases from V and 5 bases from J; junction bases left unmatched: 8.

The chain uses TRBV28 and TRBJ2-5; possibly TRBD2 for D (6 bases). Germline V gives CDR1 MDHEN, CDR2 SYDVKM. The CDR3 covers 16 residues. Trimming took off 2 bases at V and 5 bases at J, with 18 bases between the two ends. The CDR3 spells CASSLLRDLRGETQYF. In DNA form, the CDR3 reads TGTGCCAGCAGTTTACTCCGGGACTTACGTGGGGAGACCCAGTACTTC.

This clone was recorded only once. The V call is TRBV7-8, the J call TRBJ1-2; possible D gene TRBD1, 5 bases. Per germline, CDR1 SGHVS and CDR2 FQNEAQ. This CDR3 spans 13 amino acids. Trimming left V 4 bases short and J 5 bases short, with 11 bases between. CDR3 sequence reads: CASSSRGYYGYTF. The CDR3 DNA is TGTGCCAGCAGCTCGCGGGGGTATTATGGCTACACCTTC.

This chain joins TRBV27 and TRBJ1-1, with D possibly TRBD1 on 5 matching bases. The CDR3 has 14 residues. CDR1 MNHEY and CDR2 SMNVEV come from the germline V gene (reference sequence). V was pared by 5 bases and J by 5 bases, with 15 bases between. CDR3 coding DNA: TGTGCCAGCAGTCCTCGGCGGGGCAGGACTGAAGCTTTCTTT. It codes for CASSPRRGRTEAFF.

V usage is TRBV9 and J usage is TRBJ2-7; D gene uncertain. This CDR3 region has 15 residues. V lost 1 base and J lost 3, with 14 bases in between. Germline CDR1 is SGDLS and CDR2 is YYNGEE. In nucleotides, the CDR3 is TGTGCCAGCAGCGTAAGCGACCGATCCTTCTACGAGCAGTACTTC. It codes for CASSVSDRSFYEQYF.

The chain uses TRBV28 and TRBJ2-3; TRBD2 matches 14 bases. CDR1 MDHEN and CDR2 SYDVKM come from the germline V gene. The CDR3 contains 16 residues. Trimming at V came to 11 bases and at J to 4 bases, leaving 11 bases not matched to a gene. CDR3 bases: TGTGCCTGCCAGTATGGGACTAGCGGGAGTGCAGATACGCAGTATTTT. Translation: CACQYGTSGSADTQYF.

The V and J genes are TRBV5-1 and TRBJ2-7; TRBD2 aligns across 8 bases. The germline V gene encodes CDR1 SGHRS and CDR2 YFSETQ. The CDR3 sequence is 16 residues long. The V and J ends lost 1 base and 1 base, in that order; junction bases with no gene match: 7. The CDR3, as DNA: TGCGCCAGCAGCTTGAGTTACGGGACTAGATCCTACGAGCAGTACTTC. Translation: CASSLSYGTRSYEQYF.

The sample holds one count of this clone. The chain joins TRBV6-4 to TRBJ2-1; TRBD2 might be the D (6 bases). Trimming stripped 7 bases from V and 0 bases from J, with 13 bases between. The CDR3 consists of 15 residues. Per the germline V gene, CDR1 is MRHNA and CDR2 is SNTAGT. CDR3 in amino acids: CASTPTRSSYNEQFF. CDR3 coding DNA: TGTGCCAGCACTCCGACTAGAAGCTCCTACAATGAGCAGTTCTTC.

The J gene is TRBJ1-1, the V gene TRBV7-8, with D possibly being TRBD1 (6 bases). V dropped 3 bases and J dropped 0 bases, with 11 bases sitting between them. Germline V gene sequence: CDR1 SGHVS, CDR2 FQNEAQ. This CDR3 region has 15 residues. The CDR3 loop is CASSFQGIMNTEAFF. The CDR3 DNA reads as TGTGCCAGCAGCTTTCAGGGGATCATGAACACTGAAGCTTTCTTT.

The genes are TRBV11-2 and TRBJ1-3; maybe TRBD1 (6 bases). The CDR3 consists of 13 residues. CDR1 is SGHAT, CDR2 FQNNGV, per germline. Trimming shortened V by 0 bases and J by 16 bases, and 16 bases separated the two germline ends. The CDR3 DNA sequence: TGTGCCAGCAGCTTAGATCAGTGGGGACACCGGTATTTT. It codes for CASSLDQWGHRYF.

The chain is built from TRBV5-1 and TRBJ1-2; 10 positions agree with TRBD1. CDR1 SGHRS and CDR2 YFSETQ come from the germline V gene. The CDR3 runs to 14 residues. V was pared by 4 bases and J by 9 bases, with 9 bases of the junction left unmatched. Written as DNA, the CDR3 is TGCGCCAGCAGCCGGGACAGGGGCCGGGTCAGCTACACCTTC. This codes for CASSRDRGRVSYTF. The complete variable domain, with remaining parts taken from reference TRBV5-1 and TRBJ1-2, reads KAGVTQTPRYLIKTRGQQVTLSCSPISGHRSVSWYQQTPGQGLQFLFEYFSETQRNKGNFPGRFSGRQFSNSRSEMNVSTLELGDSALYLCASSRDRGRVSYTFGSGTRLTVV.

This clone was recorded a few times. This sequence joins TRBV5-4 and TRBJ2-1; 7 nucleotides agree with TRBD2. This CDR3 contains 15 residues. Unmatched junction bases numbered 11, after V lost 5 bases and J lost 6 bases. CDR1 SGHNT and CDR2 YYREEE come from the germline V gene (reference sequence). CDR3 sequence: CASRVGLADLNEQFF. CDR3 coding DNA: TGTGCCAGCAGAGTGGGCCTAGCGGACCTCAATGAGCAGTTCTTC.

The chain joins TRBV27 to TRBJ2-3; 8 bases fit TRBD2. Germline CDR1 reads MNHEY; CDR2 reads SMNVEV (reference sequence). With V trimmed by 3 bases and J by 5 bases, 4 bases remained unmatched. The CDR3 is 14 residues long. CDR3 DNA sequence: TGTGCCAGCAGTTTGGAGCTAGCGGGAGATACGCAGTATTTT. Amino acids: CASSLELAGDTQYF.

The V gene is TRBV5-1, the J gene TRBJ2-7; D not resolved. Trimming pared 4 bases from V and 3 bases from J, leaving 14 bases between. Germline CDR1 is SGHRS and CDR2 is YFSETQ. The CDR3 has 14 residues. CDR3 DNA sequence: TGCGCCAGCAGCCCCCCGCTAGACGTCTACGAGCAGTACTTC. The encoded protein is CASSPPLDVYEQYF.

CDR3 bases: TGCGCCAGCAGCTTGGTCCCGGGCTCCTACGAGCAGTACTTC. It specifies CASSLVPGSYEQYF. The chain employs TRBV5-1 and TRBJ2-7; D not resolved. The ends were cut back, 0 bases at V and 0 bases at J, with 7 bases in the middle. From germline, CDR1 is SGHRS and CDR2 YFSETQ. The CDR3 length is 14 residues.

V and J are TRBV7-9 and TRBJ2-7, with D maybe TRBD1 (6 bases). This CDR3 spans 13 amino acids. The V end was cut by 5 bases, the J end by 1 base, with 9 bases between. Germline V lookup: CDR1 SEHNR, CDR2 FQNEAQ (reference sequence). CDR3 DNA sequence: TGTGCCAGCAGCATTGGGACATCCTACGAGCAGTACTTC. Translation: CASSIGTSYEQYF.

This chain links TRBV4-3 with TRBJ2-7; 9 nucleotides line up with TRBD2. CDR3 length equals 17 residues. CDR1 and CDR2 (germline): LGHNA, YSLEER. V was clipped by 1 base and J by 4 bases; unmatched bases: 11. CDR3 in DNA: TGCGCCAGCAGCCAAGGGGGGGGTAGCGGGAGTAGGTACGAGCAGTACTTC. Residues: CASSQGGGSGSRYEQYF.

The CDR3 loop reads CARKRQGNTGELFF. For the CDR3, the DNA is TGTGCCAGAAAACGACAGGGGAACACCGGGGAGCTGTTTTTT. V and J are TRBV7-3 and TRBJ2-2; 7 nucleotides agree with TRBD1. The CDR3 runs to 14 residues. V was pared by 9 bases and J by 1 base, with 5 bases of the junction left unmatched. In germline, CDR1 is SGHTA, CDR2 FQGTGA.

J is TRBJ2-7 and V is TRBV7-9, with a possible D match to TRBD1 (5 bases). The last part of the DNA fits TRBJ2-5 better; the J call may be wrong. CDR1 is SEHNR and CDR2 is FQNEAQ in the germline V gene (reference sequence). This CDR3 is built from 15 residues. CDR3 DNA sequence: TGTGCCAGCAGCTTGATAGGGGCGAGGCGAGAGACCCAGTACTTC. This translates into CASSLIGARRETQYF.

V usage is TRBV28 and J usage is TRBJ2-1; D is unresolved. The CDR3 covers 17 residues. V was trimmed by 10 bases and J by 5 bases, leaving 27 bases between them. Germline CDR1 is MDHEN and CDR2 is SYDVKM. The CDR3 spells CATFPAHYVPFNNEQFF. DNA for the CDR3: TGTGCCACCTTTCCCGCACACTACGTACCCTTCAACAATGAGCAGTTCTTC.

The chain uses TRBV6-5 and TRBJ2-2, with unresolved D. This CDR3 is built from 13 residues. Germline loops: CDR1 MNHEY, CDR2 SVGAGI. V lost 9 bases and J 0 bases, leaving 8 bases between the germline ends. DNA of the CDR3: TGTGCCAGTTACGTAGCGAACACCGGGGAGCTGTTTTTT. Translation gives CASYVANTGELFF.

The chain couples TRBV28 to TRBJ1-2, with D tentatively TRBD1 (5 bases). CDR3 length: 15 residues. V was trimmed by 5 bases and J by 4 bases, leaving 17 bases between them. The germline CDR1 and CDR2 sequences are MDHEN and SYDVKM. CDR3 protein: CASSAPGGPSYGYTF. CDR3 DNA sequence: TGTGCCAGCAGTGCCCCCGGGGGTCCTAGCTATGGCTACACCTTC.

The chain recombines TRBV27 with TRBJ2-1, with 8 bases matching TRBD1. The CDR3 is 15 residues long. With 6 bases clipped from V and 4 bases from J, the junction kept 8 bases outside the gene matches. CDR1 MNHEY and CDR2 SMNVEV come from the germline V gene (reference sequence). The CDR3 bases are TGTGCCAGCAGGAGAAGACAGGGGAATTACAATGAGCAGTTCTTC. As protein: CASRRRQGNYNEQFF.